This T cell receptor beta chain was recorded in a study of response to subunit inactivated influenza vaccine. One entry per CDR3 protein results from TCRdb running MiXCR on the RT-PCR reads. The profile covers about 240,000 distinct CDR3 sequences, with 12% appearing a single time and approximately 7.8% taken by the ten largest. Broader study findings: Authors suggested each seasonal influenza vaccination recruits few new T cells.

As for this clonotype: Its target is unknown.

Sequencing was performed on non-naive T cells sorted from PBMCs, taken roughly 2 weeks before vaccination. The receptor comes from a man aged 50 to 60 who received an inactivated influenza vaccine.

The CDR3 loop reads CASSGAAGNSNQPQHF. DNA of the CDR3: TGTGCCAGCAGTGGGGCGGCAGGCAATAGCAATCAGCCCCAGCATTTT. The chain employs TRBV12-3 or TRBV12-4 and TRBJ1-5, with D possibly TRBD1 on 5 matching bases. Trimming cost V 5 bases and J 0 bases, with 14 bases left between them. The CDR3 extends over 16 amino acids.